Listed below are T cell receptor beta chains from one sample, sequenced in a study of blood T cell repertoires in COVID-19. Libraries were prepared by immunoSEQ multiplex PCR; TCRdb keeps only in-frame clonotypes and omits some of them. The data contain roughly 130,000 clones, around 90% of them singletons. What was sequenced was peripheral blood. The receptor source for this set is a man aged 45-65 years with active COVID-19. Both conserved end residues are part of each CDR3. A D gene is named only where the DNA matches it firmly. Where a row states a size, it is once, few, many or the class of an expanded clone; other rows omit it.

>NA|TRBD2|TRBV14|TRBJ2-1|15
TGTGCCAGCAGCCAATACACGGGACTAGCGACTGAGCAGTTCTTC
CASSQYTGLATEQFF
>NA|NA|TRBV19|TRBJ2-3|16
TGTGCCAGTAGTAAAACCCGGACAGTTAGCACAGATACGCAGTATTTT
CASSKTRTVSTDTQYF
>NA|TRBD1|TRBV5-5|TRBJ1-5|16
TGTGCCAGCAGCTTGGTCCCTAGACAGGGAAATCAGCCCCAGCATTTT
CASSLVPRQGNQPQHF
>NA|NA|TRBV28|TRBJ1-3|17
TGTGCCAGCAGCCTTTCTGGGGGGGCGGCGGGTGGAAACACCATATATTTT
CASSLSGGAAGGNTIYF
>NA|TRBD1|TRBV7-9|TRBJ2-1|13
TGTGCCAGCAGCACCGGGACAGTGAATGAGCAGTTCTTC
CASSTGTVNEQFF
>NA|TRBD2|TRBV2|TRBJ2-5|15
TGTGCCAGCAGTGTAGAGCGGGGGGGTACGGAGACCCAGTACTTC
CASSVERGGTETQYF
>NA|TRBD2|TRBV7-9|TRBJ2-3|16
TGTGCCAGCAGCCCAATGGGGACTAGCCGCACAGATACGCAGTATTTT
CASSPMGTSRTDTQYF
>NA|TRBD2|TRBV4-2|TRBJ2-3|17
TGTGCCAGCAGCCGGGGGGGACTAGCGGGAGACACAGATACGCAGTATTTT
CASSRGGLAGDTDTQYF
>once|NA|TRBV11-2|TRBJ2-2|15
TGTGCCAGCAGCCAGGGGACGGGTTACACCGGGGAGCTGTTTTTT
CASSQGTGYTGELFF
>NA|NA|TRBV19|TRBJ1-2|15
TGTGCCAGTAGTCGGGGGGACAACGTAAACTATGGCTACACCTTC
CASSRGDNVNYGYTF
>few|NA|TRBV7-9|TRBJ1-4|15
TGTGCCAGCAGCTTAGTCAACAGTCCCACTGAAAAACTGTTTTTT
CASSLVNSPTEKLFF
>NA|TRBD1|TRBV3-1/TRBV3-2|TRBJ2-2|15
TGTGCCAGCAGCCAAGTCCAGGGGGCGACCGGGGAGCTGTTTTTT
CASSQVQGATGELFF
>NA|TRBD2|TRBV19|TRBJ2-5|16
TGTGCCAGTAGGCAGAGCGGGGGACAAGTGTGGGAGACCCAGTACTTC
CASRQSGGQVWETQYF
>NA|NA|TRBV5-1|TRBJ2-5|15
TGCGCCAGCAGCTTGGGGACTAATCCTCAAGAGACCCAGTACTTC
CASSLGTNPQETQYF